Below, 22 T cell receptor beta chains from the same sample are listed, as sequenced in a study of blood T cells in healthy people across ages. With a J-beta primer mix and a sample-barcoded 5' primer, a second PCR ran about 7 to 12 cycles. MiXCR, run by TCRdb on the 5' RACE reads, gives a single entry per CDR3 protein. Seen here are around 1,000,000 distinct CDR3 sequences, around 27% observed once, and the top ten hold around 0.7%. The sample was also linked to a second study, of T cells of mothers and their children.

The sample consisted of blood. The receptor set was obtained from a girl aged 2 to 9 in good health.

The sample holds a few counts of this clonotype. The chain employs TRBV28 and TRBJ2-1; D is possibly TRBD2 (5 bases). Germline V gene lookup returns CDR1 MDHEN and CDR2 SYDVKM. This CDR3 spans 17 amino acids. V was pared by 2 bases and J by 0 bases, with 14 bases between. Here the CDR3 DNA reads TGTGCCAGCAGTTTAGTAGACTACTCCTTCTCCTACAATGAGCAGTTCTTC. It codes for CASSLVDYSFSYNEQFF. The whole variable domain, remainder taken from reference TRBV28 and TRBJ2-1, is DVKVTQSSRYLVKRTGEKVFLECVQDMDHENMFWYRQDPGLGLRLIYFSYDVKMKEKGDIPEGYSVSREKKERFSLILESASTNQTSMYLCASSLVDYSFSYNEQFFGPGTRLTVL.

This rearrangement joins TRBV28 to TRBJ2-5, with TRBD1 matching over 7 bases. CDR1 and CDR2 from the germline V gene are MDHEN and SYDVKM. CDR3 length: 15 amino acids. Trimming took 3 bases from V and 3 from J; bases not matched to a gene: 7. CDR3: CASSFPGQGEETQYF. Written as DNA, the CDR3 is TGTGCCAGCAGTTTCCCGGGCCAGGGGGAAGAGACCCAGTACTTC. The whole variable domain, filled in from reference TRBV28 and TRBJ2-5, reads DVKVTQSSRYLVKRTGEKVFLECVQDMDHENMFWYRQDPGLGLRLIYFSYDVKMKEKGDIPEGYSVSREKKERFSLILESASTNQTSMYLCASSFPGQGEETQYFGPGTRLLVL.

The rearrangement links TRBV5-4 to TRBJ2-7, with D perhaps TRBD2 (5 bases). The V gene's germline CDR1 is SGHNT and CDR2 YYREEE (reference sequence). This CDR3 spans 16 amino acids. Trimming pared 4 bases from V and 4 bases from J, leaving 21 bases between. The CDR3 DNA sequence: TGTGCCAGCAGCCCTTTGGCGGGCGTCGAGACGTACGAGCAGTACTTC. Translation gives CASSPLAGVETYEQYF.

This sequence joins TRBV11-2 and TRBJ1-1; tentative D call: TRBD1 (5 bases). The germline CDR1 and CDR2 sequences are SGHAT and FQNNGV. The V gene lost 5 bases and the J gene lost 10 bases, with 23 bases spanning the gap. This CDR3 contains 15 residues. The CDR3 sequence: CASSHGYDSRNGAFF. CDR3 bases: TGTGCCAGCAGCCACGGATATGACAGCAGGAATGGAGCTTTCTTT.

The chain joins TRBV7-2 to TRBJ2-7, with a possible D match to TRBD2 (6 bases). The CDR3 runs 15 residues. V was pared by 2 bases and J by 2 bases, with 13 bases between. Germline CDR1 SGHTA, CDR2 FQGNSA. CDR3 sequence (DNA): TGTGCCAGCAGCTTATATGGGACTGAGACCTACGAGCAGTACTTC. Translation: CASSLYGTETYEQYF.

The rearrangement joins TRBV7-9 to TRBJ2-1; D is perhaps TRBD2 (6 bases). The CDR3 is made up of 16 amino acids. The germline CDR1 and CDR2 sequences are SEHNR and FQNEAQ (reference sequence). Trimming took 5 bases from V and 3 from J, leaving 17 bases between them. CDR3 DNA: TGTGCCAGCAGCGCGCGGGACGGCTCGGGCTACAATGAGCAGTTCTTC. The encoded protein is CASSARDGSGYNEQFF.

The CDR3 DNA is TGCGCCAGCAGCTTGGAAAGGGCCATCTCTAGTACGCAGTATTTT. It yields the protein CASSLERAISSTQYF. The rearrangement links TRBV5-1 to TRBJ2-3; D not certain. Germline V gene sequence: CDR1 SGHRS, CDR2 YFSETQ. There are 15 residues in the CDR3. Trimming took off 0 bases at V and 8 bases at J, with 16 bases between the two ends.

The genes are TRBV2 and TRBJ2-1; tentative D call: TRBD2 (6 bases). Trimming removed 6 bases from V and 6 bases from J, with 12 bases in between. The CDR3 sequence is 13 residues long. Germline V gene data show CDR1 as SNHLY and CDR2 as FYNNEI. The CDR3 sequence is CASSGSWSNEQFF. The CDR3 nucleotides read TGTGCCAGCAGCGGGAGTTGGAGCAATGAGCAGTTCTTC.

The V call is TRBV6-6, the J call TRBJ2-7; 9 nucleotides match TRBD1. The CDR3 consists of 14 residues. Germline values: CDR1 MNHNY, CDR2 SVGAGI (reference sequence). After removal of 6 bases from V and 3 bases from J, the junction contained 6 bases not matched to a gene. Here the CDR3 reads CASRGKDRGYEQYF. CDR3 sequence (DNA): TGTGCCAGCAGGGGAAAGGACAGGGGCTACGAGCAGTACTTC.

This clonotype was counted only a few times. The V and J genes are TRBV7-9 and TRBJ2-1; 7 bases are shared with TRBD1. The better agreement between TRBJ2-7 and the DNA end casts doubt on the J call. Germline lookup yields CDR1 SEHNR and CDR2 FQNEAQ (reference sequence). This CDR3 spans 15 amino acids. CDR3 protein: CASSSPVGGFDEQYF. Here the CDR3 DNA reads TGTGCCAGCAGCTCCCCGGTAGGGGGCTTCGACGAGCAGTACTTC.

This clonotype was seen only a few times. The chain employs TRBV10-3 and TRBJ1-4; D unclear. Germline CDR1 reads ENHRY; CDR2 reads SYGVKD. The CDR3 extends over 14 amino acids. V was pared by 0 bases and J by 8 bases, with 10 bases between. CDR3 loop: CAISESGGLEKLFF. CDR3 bases: TGTGCCATCAGTGAGTCTGGTGGGTTGGAAAAACTGTTTTTT.

This clonotype showed up just a few times. Here the CDR3 DNA reads TGTGCCAGCAGCCGGAGCGGGATGTGGGAGACCCAGTACTTC. Translated, it gives CASSRSGMWETQYF. This chain links TRBV11-2 with TRBJ2-5; 7 nucleotides agree with TRBD2. Germline loops: CDR1 SGHAT, CDR2 FQNNGV. This CDR3 is built from 14 residues. V shed 5 bases, J shed 5 bases, and the junction held 8 bases outside the gene matches.

This clonotype has just a few counts. The J gene is TRBJ1-4, the V gene TRBV5-1, with TRBD1 as a possible D gene (5 bases). The V end lost 4 bases, the J end lost 7 bases, and 14 bases lay between the germline ends. The germline CDR1 and CDR2 sequences are SGHRS and YFSETQ. The CDR3 length is 14 residues. The DNA for the CDR3 is TGCGCCAGCAGCCTGTCGGGGGATGGTGAAAAACTGTTTTTT. This codes for CASSLSGDGEKLFF.

This clonotype was detected only a few times. The chain couples TRBV5-1 to TRBJ2-1; D is ambiguous. With 3 bases removed from V and 2 bases from J, the gap between germline ends came to 12 bases. CDR1 is SGHRS and CDR2 is YFSETQ in the germline V gene. This CDR3 has 15 residues. The CDR3 spells CASSSQYSTYNEQFF. The CDR3 DNA follows: TGCGCCAGCAGCTCCCAATACTCGACCTACAATGAGCAGTTCTTC.

The rearrangement uses TRBV28 and TRBJ2-1; D call uncertain. The length of the CDR3 is 14 residues. The V and J ends lost 1 base and 9 bases respectively, with 13 bases between them. CDR1 is MDHEN and CDR2 is SYDVKM in the germline V gene. The CDR3 protein is CASSLYASLSEQFF. The CDR3 DNA reads as TGTGCCAGCAGTTTATACGCTTCCTTGAGTGAGCAGTTCTTC.

The chain employs TRBV20-1 and TRBJ2-7, with TRBD2 as a possible D gene (6 bases). Germline values: CDR1 DFQATT, CDR2 SNEGSKA (reference sequence). V shed 1 base and J shed 0 bases, with 13 bases lying between them. The CDR3 length is 15 residues. CDR3 DNA: TGCAGTGCTAGAGCGGACCAGCGGGCCTCCTACGAGCAGTACTTC. Translated, it gives CSARADQRASYEQYF.

This clonotype has only a few counts. The V and J genes are TRBV6-6 and TRBJ2-1; 7 bases agree with TRBD2. After removal of 6 bases from V and 7 bases from J, the junction contained 9 bases not matched to a gene. CDR3 size: 14 residues. CDR1 MNHNY and CDR2 SVGAGI come from the germline V gene (reference sequence). CDR3 sequence: CASSLAGVRNEQFF. DNA of the CDR3: TGTGCCAGCAGCCTCGCGGGGGTCCGTAATGAGCAGTTCTTC.

The chain carries TRBV6-5 and TRBJ1-1, with D uncertain. V lost 2 bases to trimming and J lost 9 bases, with 13 bases between them. Per the germline V gene, CDR1 is MNHEY and CDR2 is SVGAGI. CDR3 length: 13 residues. CDR3 DNA sequence: TGTGCCAGCAGTTACGCGGCCGGGCCAAAAGCTTTCTTT. Residues: CASSYAAGPKAFF.

This clonotype appeared many times. V and J are TRBV4-2 and TRBJ2-1, with unresolved D. The CDR3 is made up of 13 amino acids. Germline V lookup: CDR1 LGHNA, CDR2 YNFKEQ. V was cut by 0 bases and J by 7 bases, with 7 bases left in between. CDR3 protein: CASSQDVFNEQFF. The CDR3 nucleotides read TGTGCCAGCAGCCAAGATGTCTTTAATGAGCAGTTCTTC.

Here the CDR3 DNA reads TGTGCCAGCGGATTCAGGGTAGGCACCTACGAGCAGTACTTC. It is translated as CASGFRVGTYEQYF. This chain uses TRBV12-3 or TRBV12-4 with TRBJ2-7; TRBD1 is a possible D gene (5 bases). This CDR3 has 14 residues. Trimming took off 8 bases at V and 2 bases at J, with 16 bases between the two ends.

V gene TRBV7-6 combines with J gene TRBJ2-7, with 8 nucleotides matching TRBD2. The CDR3 spans 15 residues. Germline lookup yields CDR1 SGHVS and CDR2 FNYEAQ. J lost 1 base, V lost 5 bases, and 7 bases had no gene match. CDR3 nucleotides: TGTGCCAGCAGCCCGGGGGGGACTAGTTCCTACGAGCAGTACTTC. Protein: CASSPGGTSSYEQYF.

This clonotype was detected only a few times. The genes are TRBV4-1 and TRBJ2-4, with unresolved D. V shed 2 bases and J shed 0 bases, with 8 bases lying between them. Per germline, CDR1 MGHRA and CDR2 YSYEKL. The CDR3 sequence is 15 residues long. The CDR3 spells CASSQQALAKNIQYF. The CDR3 nucleotides read TGCGCCAGCAGCCAACAAGCTCTAGCCAAAAACATTCAGTACTTC.